The entry below describes one T cell receptor (beta chain). Its antigen remains unidentified. The CDR3 extends over 16 amino acids. With 1 base clipped from V and 4 bases from J, the junction kept 8 bases outside the gene matches. Germline assignment: CDR1 LGHDT and CDR2 YNNKEL (reference sequence). The sample is drawn from a study of identical twins. Study findings and constraints: In cord blood, abundant beta clonotypes had fewer insertions; memory showed no trend. Low generation-probability sequences were in excess among twin-shared out-of-frame alpha sequences. Models predicted less out-of-frame TCR alpha sharing in monozygotic twins than was found.

A universal primer site was added by template switching, and unique molecular identifiers were carried by the cDNA. TCRdb reanalysed the 5' RACE reads using MiXCR and keeps one entry per CDR3 protein. Here the sample spans 1.5 million to 2 million distinct CDR3 sequences, under 35% being singletons. This sequence joins TRBV3-1 and TRBJ2-3; 7 nucleotides agree with TRBD2. This clonotype was sampled from a newborn girl in good health. What was sequenced was cord blood. The DNA for the CDR3 is TGTGCCAGCAGCCAAGGGGAGCGGGAAATCCCAGATACGCAGTATTTT. Protein: CASSQGEREIPDTQYF.